The 23 T cell receptor beta chains below were found in one sample sequenced in a study of cytomegalovirus exposure and HLA in healthy donors. This PCR relied on a set of 60 Vbeta primers and 13 Jbeta primers. This table comes from immunoSEQ multiplex PCR, and its TCRdb copy is limited to in-frame clones, with some not included. This table has about 130,000 clones, around 74% appearing once. Sequencing input: PBMCs. The receptor set was obtained from a young man in good health and CMV-seronegative.

The genes are TRBV28 and TRBJ2-7; tentatively, D is TRBD2 (6 bases). The length of the CDR3 is 15 residues. Germline V gene data show CDR1 as MDHEN and CDR2 as SYDVKM. With 7 bases removed from V and 1 base from J, the gap between germline ends came to 17 bases. The CDR3 loop reads CASTDPSAGSYEQYF. The CDR3 DNA sequence: TGTGCCAGCACCGACCCGTCCGCGGGGTCCTACGAGCAGTACTTC.

The V call is TRBV18, the J call TRBJ2-5, with D tentatively TRBD2 (6 bases). V was pared by 2 bases and J by 7 bases, with 11 bases between. CDR3 length: 13 residues. The germline V gene has CDR1 KGHSH and CDR2 LQKENI. The DNA for the CDR3 is TGTGCCAGCTCACCAGACCTGGAGGGGACCCAGTACTTC. Translation: CASSPDLEGTQYF.

CDR3 DNA: TGTGCCAGCAGCTTATTACGCGGGGAGACCCAGTACTTC. It specifies CASSLLRGETQYF. The chain has TRBV7-2 and TRBJ2-5, with D tentatively TRBD2 (5 bases). CDR3 size: 13 residues. Germline values: CDR1 SGHTA, CDR2 FQGNSA. Trimming pared 2 bases from V and 5 bases from J, leaving 9 bases between.

The table lists this clone with a few counts. The chain employs TRBV5-6 and TRBJ1-1; tentative D call: TRBD1 (6 bases). Germline V gene lookup returns CDR1 SGHDT and CDR2 YYEEEE. V was pared by 0 bases and J by 4 bases, with 10 bases between. The CDR3 loop spans 14 amino acids. CDR3 in amino acids: CASSLDRAGTEAFF. CDR3 sequence (DNA): TGTGCCAGCAGCTTGGACAGGGCGGGCACTGAAGCTTTCTTT. The full variable domain, completed using reference TRBV5-6 and TRBJ1-1, is DAGVTQSPTHLIKTRGQQVTLRCSPKSGHDTVSWYQQALGQGPQFIFQYYEEEERQRGNFPDRFSGHQFPNYSSELNVNALLLGDSALYLCASSLDRAGTEAFFGQGTRLTVV.

This chain connects TRBV4-3 to TRBJ1-3; 9 nucleotides agree with TRBD1. Trimming took 0 bases from V and 4 from J; bases not matched to a gene: 7. CDR1 and CDR2 (germline): LGHNA, YSLEER. This CDR3 spans 17 amino acids. CDR3 sequence: CASSQDTNRGPGNTIYF. CDR3 coding DNA: TGCGCCAGCAGCCAAGATACCAACAGGGGGCCGGGAAACACCATATATTTT.

The V and J genes are TRBV5-1 and TRBJ2-5; unclear D gene. V gave up 3 bases and J gave up 1 base, with 10 bases separating them. This CDR3 has 14 residues. Germline-derived CDR1 and CDR2 are SGHRS and YFSETQ. For the CDR3, the DNA is TGCGCCAGCAGCTCATCGAGAATCCAAGAGACCCAGTACTTC. Translation: CASSSSRIQETQYF.

V gene TRBV5-4 combines with J gene TRBJ2-7, with D hard to call. Deletions cut 0 bases from V and 1 base from J, with 5 bases between. Looked up from germline, CDR1 is SGHNT and CDR2 is YYREEE (reference sequence). This CDR3 contains 13 residues. The CDR3 sequence: CASSLEESYEQYF. CDR3 nucleotide sequence: TGTGCCAGCAGCTTGGAGGAGTCCTACGAGCAGTACTTC.

This clone appeared a few times. The rearrangement joins TRBV5-1 to TRBJ2-6, with D tentatively TRBD1 (6 bases). Trimming removed 2 bases from V and 1 base from J, with 13 bases in between. The germline V gene encodes CDR1 SGHRS and CDR2 YFSETQ. The CDR3 consists of 17 residues. The CDR3 nucleotides read TGCGCCAGCAGCTTAACTACAGGGTTTTCTGGGGCCAACGTCCTGACTTTC. Translating it yields CASSLTTGFSGANVLTF.

This clone has a count of ten or more. V gene TRBV6-5 combines with J gene TRBJ2-7; a weak D match, TRBD1 (5 bases). The germline CDR1 and CDR2 sequences are MNHEY and SVGAGI. V lost 0 bases and J 1 base, leaving 10 bases between the germline ends. The CDR3 spans 15 residues. The CDR3 here is CASSYSHAGSYEQYF. The CDR3 DNA follows: TGTGCCAGCAGTTACTCCCACGCAGGGTCCTACGAGCAGTACTTC.

The chain recombines TRBV7-6 with TRBJ2-2; the D gene is possibly TRBD2 (5 bases). The CDR3 runs to 17 residues. Germline-derived CDR1 and CDR2 are SGHVS and FNYEAQ. V lost 1 base and J lost 6, with 18 bases in between. In DNA, the CDR3 is TGTGCCAGCAGCTTAGAGTCGCGAGTAGCGTTCGCCGGGGAGCTGTTTTTT. It encodes CASSLESRVAFAGELFF.

This clone was detected once. The V and J genes are TRBV7-3 and TRBJ2-3, with D hard to call. The CDR3 has 15 amino acids. V was cut by 2 bases and J by 6 bases, with 15 bases left in between. Germline CDR1 reads SGHTA; CDR2 reads FQGTGA. The CDR3 sequence is CASSLGRLTTDTQYF. The CDR3, as DNA: TGTGCCAGCAGCTTAGGCCGTCTTACAACGGATACGCAGTATTTT.

The chain has TRBV4-2 and TRBJ2-3, with D hard to call. Germline V gives CDR1 LGHNA, CDR2 YNFKEQ. There are 15 residues in the CDR3. The ends were cut back, 0 bases at V and 4 bases at J, with 11 bases in the middle. CDR3 sequence reads: CASSQELPPPDTQYF. As DNA, the CDR3 is TGTGCCAGCAGCCAAGAACTCCCGCCTCCAGATACGCAGTATTTT.

The CDR3 coding sequence is TGTGCCAGCAGCTTAATTGAGGATACGCAGTATTTT. Encoded protein: CASSLIEDTQYF. The V call is TRBV7-2, the J call TRBJ2-3; D is unclear. The CDR3 covers 12 residues. Germline V lookup: CDR1 SGHTA, CDR2 FQGNSA. V was clipped by 2 bases and J by 6 bases, with 6 bases between them.

The chain has TRBV11-1 and TRBJ1-2, with D hard to call. CDR1 is SGHAT, CDR2 FQDESV, per germline (reference sequence). This CDR3 spans 12 amino acids. The germline V and J ends were trimmed by 1 base and 3 bases, with 3 bases remaining between them. CDR3 sequence reads: CASSLGDYGYTF. CDR3 coding DNA: TGTGCCAGCAGCTTAGGAGACTATGGCTACACCTTC.

A few counts support this clone. This sequence joins TRBV5-6 and TRBJ2-5; 9 bases agree with TRBD2. Trimming at V came to 4 bases and at J to 4 bases, leaving 11 bases not matched to a gene. This CDR3 region has 16 residues. Per germline, CDR1 SGHDT and CDR2 YYEEEE. The CDR3 region has the DNA TGTGCCAGCAGCCCTAGTGTCGCGGGGGGGCGAGAGACCCAGTACTTC. Residues: CASSPSVAGGRETQYF.

The chain uses TRBV7-9 and TRBJ2-3; 11 nucleotides agree with TRBD2. V dropped 6 bases and J dropped 4; count of bases not matched to a gene: 12. Germline V gene data show CDR1 as SEHNR and CDR2 as FQNEAQ (reference sequence). The CDR3 is 17 residues long. CDR3 sequence: CASSSYRTSGRADTQYF. The CDR3 DNA reads TGTGCCAGCAGTTCGTATCGGACTAGCGGGCGGGCAGATACGCAGTATTTT.

V and J are TRBV19 and TRBJ1-1, with D possibly matching TRBD1 (6 bases). Germline loops: CDR1 LNHDA, CDR2 SQIVND (reference sequence). Trimming took 7 bases from V and 4 from J, leaving 13 bases between them. The CDR3 loop spans 13 amino acids. DNA of the CDR3: TGTGCCAGTAACAGGGACTACGGCACTGAAGCTTTCTTT. This sequence encodes CASNRDYGTEAFF.

The chain has TRBV29-1 and TRBJ2-2, with D possibly matching TRBD2 (5 bases). V shed 4 bases and J shed 5 bases, with 11 bases lying between them. The CDR3 loop spans 13 amino acids. The germline gives CDR1 SQVTM, CDR2 ANQGSEA. CDR3 coding DNA: TGCAGCGTTGTTGCGGGCGGTACCGGGGAGCTGTTTTTT. It specifies CSVVAGGTGELFF.

This chain's CDR3 is CASSDFRQTNQPQHF. As DNA, the CDR3 is TGTGCCAGCAGCGACTTTAGGCAGACCAATCAGCCCCAGCATTTT. This sequence joins TRBV7-9 and TRBJ1-5; D gene unclear. The CDR3 covers 15 residues. Deletions cut 5 bases from V and 3 bases from J, with 14 bases between. In germline, CDR1 is SEHNR, CDR2 FQNEAQ (reference sequence).

V and J are TRBV28 and TRBJ2-1; 9 bases map to TRBD1. The germline gives CDR1 MDHEN, CDR2 SYDVKM. This CDR3 region has 14 residues. The V gene end was trimmed by 8 bases and the J gene end by 6 bases; junction bases not matched to a gene: 8. The CDR3 DNA follows: TGTGCCAGCTTTCGGGACAGGGTTCCCAATGAGCAGTTCTTC. It specifies CASFRDRVPNEQFF. Looking up the rest from reference TRBV28 and TRBJ2-1 gives the full variable domain: DVKVTQSSRYLVKRTGEKVFLECVQDMDHENMFWYRQDPGLGLRLIYFSYDVKMKEKGDIPEGYSVSREKKERFSLILESASTNQTSMYLCASFRDRVPNEQFFGPGTRLTVL.

The chain carries TRBV19 and TRBJ2-5; 10 bases line up with TRBD1. This CDR3 is built from 14 residues. CDR1 and CDR2 (germline): LNHDA, SQIVND (reference sequence). V lost 6 bases to trimming and J lost 1 base; unmatched junction nucleotides: 2. CDR3 sequence reads: CASRGQGGQETQYF. Written as DNA, the CDR3 is TGTGCCAGTAGAGGACAGGGGGGCCAAGAGACCCAGTACTTC.

V usage is TRBV21-1 and J usage is TRBJ2-7; the D call in the table, TRBD1, was not verified against the DNA. TRBV21-1 is noted as a pseudogene. The CDR3 sequence is 12 residues long. This chain's CDR3 is CASRRQGAEQYF. CDR3 in DNA: TGTGCCAGCAGGAGGCAGGGCGCCGAGCAGTACTTC.

This chain connects TRBV2 to TRBJ2-2; D possibly corresponds to TRBD1 (5 bases). This CDR3 is built from 15 residues. The V and J ends lost 3 bases and 2 bases respectively, with 10 bases between them. Germline CDR1 is SNHLY and CDR2 is FYNNEI. CDR3 nucleotide sequence: TGTGCCAGCAGTGATTGGGGCCCCAACACCGGGGAGCTGTTTTTT. Its protein is CASSDWGPNTGELFF.